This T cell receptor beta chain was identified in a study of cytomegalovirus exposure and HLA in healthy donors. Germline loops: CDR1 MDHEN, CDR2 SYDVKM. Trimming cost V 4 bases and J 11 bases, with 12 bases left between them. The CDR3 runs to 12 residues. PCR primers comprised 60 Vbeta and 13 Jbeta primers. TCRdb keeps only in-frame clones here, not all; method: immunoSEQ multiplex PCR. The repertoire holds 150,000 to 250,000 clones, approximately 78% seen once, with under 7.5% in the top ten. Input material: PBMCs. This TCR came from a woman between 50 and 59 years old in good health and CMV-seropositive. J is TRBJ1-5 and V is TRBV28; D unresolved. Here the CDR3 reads CASSSPPSAQHF. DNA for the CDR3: TGTGCCAGCAGTTCCCCCCCCTCAGCCCAGCATTTT.